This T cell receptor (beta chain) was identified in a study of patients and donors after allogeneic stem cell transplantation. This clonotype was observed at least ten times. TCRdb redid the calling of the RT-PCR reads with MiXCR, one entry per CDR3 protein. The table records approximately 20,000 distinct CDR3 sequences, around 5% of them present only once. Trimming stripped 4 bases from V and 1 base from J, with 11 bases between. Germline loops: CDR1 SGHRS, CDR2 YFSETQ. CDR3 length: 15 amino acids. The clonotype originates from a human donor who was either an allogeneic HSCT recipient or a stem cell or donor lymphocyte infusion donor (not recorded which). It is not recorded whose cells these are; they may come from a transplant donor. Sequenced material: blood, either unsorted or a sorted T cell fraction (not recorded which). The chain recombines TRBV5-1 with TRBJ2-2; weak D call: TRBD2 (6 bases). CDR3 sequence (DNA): TGCGCCAGCAGCCCGGACTATTTGAACACCGGGGAGCTGTTTTTT. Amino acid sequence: CASSPDYLNTGELFF.